This entry lists 22 T cell receptor beta chains sequenced from one sample in a study of CXCR3-negative and CXCR3-positive naive CD8 T cells. With UMI labels, 5' RACE was used to prepare the TRB cDNA libraries. TCRdb re-analyzed the 5' RACE reads; it lists each CDR3 protein once, without DNA. The sample data list more than 45,000 distinct CDR3 sequences. Sequenced: memory CD8+ T cells from blood. All receptors come from a human donor in good health. Some clones in this sample may be carry-over from other donors' samples.

V usage is TRBV10-3 and J usage is TRBJ2-1; the D call from TCRdb, TRBD2, cannot be confirmed without DNA. The V gene's germline CDR1 is ENHRY and CDR2 SYGVKD. The CDR3 consists of 16 residues. CDR3 loop: CAIRELAGGPNNEQFF.

This chain uses TRBV20-1 with TRBJ1-2; TCRdb selects TRBD1, and the lack of DNA leaves this call unchecked. Per the germline V gene, CDR1 is DFQATT and CDR2 is SNEGSKA (reference sequence). The CDR3 loop spans 14 amino acids. CDR3 region: CSAQSGGRNYGYTF.

This rearrangement joins TRBV20-1 to TRBJ2-2; the D gene TCRdb calls, TRBD2, cannot be checked with no DNA. Germline CDR1 and CDR2: DFQATT and SNEGSKA (reference sequence). The CDR3 is 15 amino acids. The CDR3: CSAREAVPNTGELFF.

The chain has TRBV12-3 or TRBV12-4 and TRBJ2-5; the TRBD1 assignment by TCRdb is unverifiable without DNA. CDR3 length: 12 amino acids. This CDR3 reads CASTPDGAAQYF.

The chain recombines TRBV19 with TRBJ2-1. Per the germline V gene, CDR1 is LNHDA and CDR2 is SQIVND (reference sequence). The CDR3 extends over 15 amino acids. The CDR3 region is CASSISQTSYNEQFF.

J is TRBJ2-7 and V is TRBV4-2; without DNA, the TCRdb call of TRBD2 cannot be checked. The CDR3 runs 17 residues. CDR1 LGHNA and CDR2 YNFKEQ come from the germline V gene. CDR3 residues: CASSTLGASGPSYEQYF.

The chain employs TRBV14 and TRBJ2-5; TCRdb's D call of TRBD1 is untestable without DNA. The CDR3 extends over 15 amino acids. Germline V CDR1 and CDR2: SGHDN, FVKESK. The CDR3 sequence is CASSQGTGSGETQYF. The full variable domain, rest sourced from reference TRBV14 and TRBJ2-5, is EAGVTQFPSHSVIEKGQTVTLRCDPISGHDNLYWYRRVMGKEIKFLLHFVKESKQDESGMPNNRFLAERTGGTYSTLKVQPAELEDSGVYFCASSQGTGSGETQYFGPGTRLLVL.

This chain uses TRBV6-1 with TRBJ1-2; TCRdb returns TRBD1, unconfirmable since there is no DNA. Germline V gene lookup returns CDR1 MNHNS and CDR2 SASEGT. The CDR3 is made up of 14 amino acids. CDR3 sequence: CASSELGTEYGYTF.

This chain joins TRBV4-3 and TRBJ2-3. Germline CDR1 is LGHNA and CDR2 is YSLEER. The CDR3 is made up of 16 amino acids. This chain's CDR3 is CASSQESLEIADTQYF.

J is TRBJ2-7 and V is TRBV4-2; TCRdb designates TRBD1, a call that cannot be tested without DNA. This CDR3 is built from 15 residues. In germline, CDR1 is LGHNA, CDR2 YNFKEQ. This chain's CDR3 is CASSQEWNRGNEQYF.

The chain is built from TRBV29-1 and TRBJ1-1. The V gene's germline CDR1 is SQVTM and CDR2 ANQGSEA. This CDR3 comprises 12 residues. The CDR3 loop reads CSVVAENTEAFF.

The chain employs TRBV12-3 or TRBV12-4 and TRBJ2-1; with no DNA, the TCRdb D assignment of TRBD2 cannot be verified. CDR3 size: 15 residues. CDR3 sequence reads: CASSPLAGTYNEQFF.

The J gene is TRBJ1-5, the V gene TRBV6-6. The germline V gene has CDR1 MNHNY and CDR2 SVGAGI (reference sequence). The CDR3 runs 14 residues. This chain's CDR3 is CASSYSSGNQPQHF.

CDR3 sequence: CASSDDGTMDTQYF. The chain couples TRBV6-4 to TRBJ2-3; absent DNA, TCRdb's TRBD1 call cannot be checked. Germline V lookup: CDR1 MRHNA, CDR2 SNTAGT. The CDR3 loop spans 14 amino acids.

The chain links TRBV6-6 to TRBJ2-3. Germline CDR1 MNHNY, CDR2 SVGAGI (reference sequence). The CDR3 spans 13 residues. CDR3 loop: CASSYHSTDTQYF.

The chain carries TRBV29-1 and TRBJ2-7; the TRBD1 assignment by TCRdb is unverifiable without DNA. This CDR3 is 12 amino acids long. Germline-derived CDR1 and CDR2 are SQVTM and ANQGSEA. The CDR3 sequence: CSVAGHTYEQYF.

The V gene is TRBV21-1, the J gene TRBJ1-1; the TCRdb call, TRBD1, lacks DNA for checking. TRBV21-1 is assigned pseudogene status. CDR3 length: 18 amino acids. CDR3 region: CASSKGGFPDRVNTEAFF.

The V call is TRBV9, the J call TRBJ2-5; TCRdb calls TRBD1, which cannot be checked without DNA. This CDR3 contains 16 residues. The germline CDR1 and CDR2 sequences are SGDLS and YYNGEE. CDR3 in amino acids: CASSVDPGAIQETQYF. Complete variable domain (other parts from reference TRBV9 and TRBJ2-5): DSGVTQTPKHLITATGQRVTLRCSPRSGDLSVYWYQQSLDQGLQFLIQYYNGEERAKGNILERFSAQQFPDLHSELNLSSLELGDSALYFCASSVDPGAIQETQYFGPGTRLLVL.

The V gene is TRBV20-1, the J gene TRBJ2-1; TCRdb designates TRBD1, a call that cannot be tested without DNA. CDR1 is DFQATT and CDR2 is SNEGSKA in the germline V gene (reference sequence). The CDR3 has 16 residues. CDR3 sequence reads: CSARDSAGGNYNEQFF.

The rearrangement joins TRBV28 to TRBJ2-7; as DNA is missing, the TRBD2 call by TCRdb cannot be tested. The CDR3 totals 15 residues. Germline V lookup: CDR1 MDHEN, CDR2 SYDVKM. Here the CDR3 reads CASSLSTSGVYEQYF.

The genes are TRBV14 and TRBJ2-1; TCRdb lists TRBD2, though no DNA is available to test this call. CDR1 and CDR2 (germline): SGHDN, FVKESK. The CDR3 spans 17 residues. The CDR3 protein is CASSPPLAGGFYNEQFF.

The chain is built from TRBV4-3 and TRBJ1-5. Per the germline V gene, CDR1 is LGHNA and CDR2 is YSLEER. The CDR3 is 15 amino acids. The CDR3 loop is CASSQGSLGNQPQHF.